The clone carrying this T cell receptor (beta chain) has a handful of counts. Its target is unknown. The library targeted TCRbeta and was prepared with unique molecular identifiers. TCRdb processed the PCR reads anew with MiXCR; each CDR3 protein has one entry. The table has around 670,000 distinct CDR3 sequences, 10% to 15% seen once. These data originate in a study of T-cell reconstitution after alpha-beta-depleted transplantation in children. The study, taken as a whole, reports: The origin of high day-60 TCRbeta diversity in some patients lay in surviving recipient T cells and thymic progenitors. Reportedly, roughly two months post-transplant, alpha-beta T cells arose from several hundred expanded graft clones. Among T cells one year after transplant, newly produced cells accounted for most counts and diversity.

Trimming took 2 bases from V and 5 from J, leaving 2 bases between them. The CDR3 extends over 11 amino acids. Germline CDR1 is ENHRY and CDR2 is SYGVKD. The chain employs TRBV10-3 and TRBJ2-3; D call uncertain. The TCR was taken from a girl aged 2-10 years with congenital amegakaryocytic thrombocytopenia, due to receive a stem cell transplant. The source material was PBMCs, sampled before TCRalphabeta/CD19-depleted stem cell transplant. CDR3 loop: CAISEQDTQYF. The CDR3 DNA sequence: TGTGCCATCAGTGAGCAAGATACGCAGTATTTT.